The present entry profiles one T cell receptor beta chain with its context. The data are from a study of cytomegalovirus exposure and HLA in healthy donors. This PCR relied on a set of 60 Vbeta primers and 13 Jbeta primers. Sequencing was performed with immunoSEQ multiplex PCR; in TCRdb, only in-frame clones are kept and a portion is missing. The sample has 200,000 to 250,000 clones. The sample was PBMCs. The clonotype originates from a girl aged 2 to 9 in good health and CMV-seropositive.

The CDR3 here is CASSGGTSGVYNEQFF. The DNA for the CDR3 is TGTGCCAGCAGCGGGGGAACTAGCGGAGTATACAATGAGCAGTTCTTC. The chain couples TRBV7-9 to TRBJ2-1; 8 nucleotides align to TRBD2. This CDR3 is 16 amino acids long. Germline V CDR1 and CDR2: SEHNR, FQNEAQ (reference sequence). Losses at the gene ends were 5 bases for V and 4 bases for J; bases not matched to a gene: 10.